Listed below are T cell receptor beta chains from one sample, sequenced in a study of radiotherapy plus CTLA-4 blockade in lung cancer. Measured with immunoSEQ multiplex PCR; TCRdb has only the in-frame clones, and not every one. The profile shows tens of thousands of clones, roughly 91% of them singletons. The specimen comprised peripheral blood, sampled from a patient treated with radiotherapy plus ipilimumab. These receptors originate from a human donor with non-small cell lung cancer that progressed on radiotherapy plus ipilimumab. The conserved cysteine and the conserved F or W are not part of the CDR3 here.

CDR3 protein: ASRWNSETQY; J gene: TRBJ2-5; CDR3 length: 10; V gene: TRBV5-1
CDR3 protein: AWSGTSFPAVYEQY; J gene: TRBJ2-7; CDR3 length: 14; V gene: TRBV30
CDR3 protein: ASSLGEAGEQY; J gene: TRBJ2-7; CDR3 length: 11; V gene: TRBV5-1
CDR3 protein: ASTRRVALETQY; J gene: TRBJ2-5; CDR3 length: 12; V gene: TRBV6-1
CDR3 protein: ASSQAGTGANVLT; J gene: TRBJ2-6; CDR3 length: 13; V gene: TRBV4-1
CDR3 protein: ASSLAQGADYT; J gene: TRBJ1-2; CDR3 length: 11; V gene: TRBV5-1
CDR3 protein: ASSQGDRDRQPQH; J gene: TRBJ1-5; CDR3 length: 13; V gene: TRBV4-1
CDR3 protein: ASSEWDTAITYNEQF; J gene: TRBJ2-1; CDR3 length: 15; V gene: TRBV6-1
CDR3 protein: ASSVGASSYEQY; J gene: TRBJ2-7; CDR3 length: 12; V gene: TRBV9
CDR3 protein: ASSARQDPFNEQF; J gene: TRBJ2-1; CDR3 length: 13; V gene: TRBV18
CDR3 protein: ASSQWAGYEQY; J gene: TRBJ2-7; CDR3 length: 11; V gene: TRBV4-2
CDR3 protein: ASSVEPSSYNEQF; J gene: TRBJ2-1; CDR3 length: 13; V gene: TRBV9
CDR3 protein: SVDSSGTYYSYNEQF; J gene: TRBJ2-1; CDR3 length: 15; V gene: TRBV29-1
CDR3 protein: ASSSFWFGGGNYGYT; J gene: TRBJ1-2; CDR3 length: 15; V gene: TRBV5-6
CDR3 protein: ASRGTSGKLETQY; J gene: TRBJ2-5; CDR3 length: 13; V gene: TRBV28
CDR3 protein: ASSLRQGVDTEAF; J gene: TRBJ1-1; CDR3 length: 13; V gene: TRBV4-2